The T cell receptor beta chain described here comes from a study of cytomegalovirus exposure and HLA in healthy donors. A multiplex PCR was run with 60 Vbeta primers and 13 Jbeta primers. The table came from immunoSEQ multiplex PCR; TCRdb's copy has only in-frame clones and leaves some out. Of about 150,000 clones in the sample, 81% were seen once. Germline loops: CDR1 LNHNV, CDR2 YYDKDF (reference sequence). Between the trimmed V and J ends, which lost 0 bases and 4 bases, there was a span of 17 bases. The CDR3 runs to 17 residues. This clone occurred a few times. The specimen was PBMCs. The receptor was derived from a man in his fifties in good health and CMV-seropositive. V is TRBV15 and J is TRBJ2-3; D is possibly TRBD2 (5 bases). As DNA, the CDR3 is TGTGCCACCAGCAGAGATCGAGGGAAAGGAGTTCCAGATACGCAGTATTTT. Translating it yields CATSRDRGKGVPDTQYF. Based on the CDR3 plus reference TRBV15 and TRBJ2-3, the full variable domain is DAMVIQNPRYQVTQFGKPVTLSCSQTLNHNVMYWYQQKSSQAPKLLFHYYDKDFNNEADTPDNFQSRRPNTSFCFLDIRSPGLGDTAMYLCATSRDRGKGVPDTQYFGPGTRLTVL.